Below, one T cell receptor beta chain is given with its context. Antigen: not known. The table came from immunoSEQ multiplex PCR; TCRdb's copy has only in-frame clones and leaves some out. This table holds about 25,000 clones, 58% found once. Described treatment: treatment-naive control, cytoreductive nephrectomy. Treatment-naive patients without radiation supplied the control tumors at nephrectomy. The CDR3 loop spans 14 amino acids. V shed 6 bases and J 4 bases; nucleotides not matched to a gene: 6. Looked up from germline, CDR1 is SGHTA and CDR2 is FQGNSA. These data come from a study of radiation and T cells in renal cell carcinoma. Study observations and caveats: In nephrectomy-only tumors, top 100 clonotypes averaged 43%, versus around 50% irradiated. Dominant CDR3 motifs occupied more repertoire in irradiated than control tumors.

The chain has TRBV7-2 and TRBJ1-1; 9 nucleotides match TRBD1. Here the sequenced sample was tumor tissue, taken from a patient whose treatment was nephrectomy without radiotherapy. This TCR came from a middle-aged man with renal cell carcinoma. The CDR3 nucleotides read TGTGCCAGCAGACAACAGGGGGCCAGCACTGAAGCTTTCTTT. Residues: CASRQQGASTEAFF.